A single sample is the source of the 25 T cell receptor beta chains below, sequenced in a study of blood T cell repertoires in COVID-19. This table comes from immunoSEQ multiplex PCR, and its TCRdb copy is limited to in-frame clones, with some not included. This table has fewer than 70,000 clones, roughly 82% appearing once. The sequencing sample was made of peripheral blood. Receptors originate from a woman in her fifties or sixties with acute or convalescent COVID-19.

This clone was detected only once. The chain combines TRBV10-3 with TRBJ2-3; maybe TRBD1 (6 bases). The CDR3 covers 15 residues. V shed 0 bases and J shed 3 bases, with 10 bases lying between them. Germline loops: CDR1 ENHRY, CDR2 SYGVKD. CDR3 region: CAISESIRGTDTQYF. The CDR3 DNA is TGTGCCATCAGTGAGTCGATCAGGGGAACAGATACGCAGTATTTT.

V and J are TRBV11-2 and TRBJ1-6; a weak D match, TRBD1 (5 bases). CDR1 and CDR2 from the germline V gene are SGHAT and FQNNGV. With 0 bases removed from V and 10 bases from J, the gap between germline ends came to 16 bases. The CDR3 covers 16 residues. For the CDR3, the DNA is TGTGCCAGCAGCTTAGATGAAGGGGCGAAGGGATCACCCCTCCACTTT. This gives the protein CASSLDEGAKGSPLHF.

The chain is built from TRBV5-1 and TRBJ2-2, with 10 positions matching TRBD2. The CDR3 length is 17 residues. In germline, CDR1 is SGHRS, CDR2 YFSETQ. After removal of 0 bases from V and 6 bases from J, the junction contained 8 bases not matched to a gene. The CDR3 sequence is CASSLAASGGPAGELFF. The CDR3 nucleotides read TGCGCCAGCAGCTTGGCGGCTAGCGGGGGCCCAGCCGGGGAGCTGTTTTTT.

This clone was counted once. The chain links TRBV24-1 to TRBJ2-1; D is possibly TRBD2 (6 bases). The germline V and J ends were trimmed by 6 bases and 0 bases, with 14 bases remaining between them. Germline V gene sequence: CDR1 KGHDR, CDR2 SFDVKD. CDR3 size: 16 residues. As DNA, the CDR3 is TGTGCCACCAGTCCTCCTGACGGGAGCTCCTACAATGAGCAGTTCTTC. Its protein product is CATSPPDGSSYNEQFF.

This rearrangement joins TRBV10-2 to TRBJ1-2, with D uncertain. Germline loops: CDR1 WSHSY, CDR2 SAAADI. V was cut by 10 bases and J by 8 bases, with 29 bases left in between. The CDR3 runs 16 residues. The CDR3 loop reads CATSLLIGNSGAGYTF. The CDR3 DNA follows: TGCGCCACCTCTCTGTTAATCGGGAATAGTGGAGCAGGCTACACCTTC.

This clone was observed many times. The CDR3 here is CASSVRGAASGNTIYF. CDR3 nucleotide sequence: TGTGCCAGCAGCGTACGGGGGGCCGCCTCTGGAAACACCATATATTTT. The rearrangement uses TRBV9 and TRBJ1-3; D might be TRBD1 (6 bases). V was trimmed by 1 base and J by 0 bases, leaving 11 bases between them. Germline V lookup: CDR1 SGDLS, CDR2 YYNGEE. This CDR3 region has 16 residues.

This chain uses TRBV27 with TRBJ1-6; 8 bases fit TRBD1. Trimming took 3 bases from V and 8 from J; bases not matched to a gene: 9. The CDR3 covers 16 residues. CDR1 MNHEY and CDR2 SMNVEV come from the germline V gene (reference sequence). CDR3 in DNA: TGTGCCAGCAGTTTGGGGCAGGGGGCCGGGTATTCACCCCTCCACTTT. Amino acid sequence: CASSLGQGAGYSPLHF.

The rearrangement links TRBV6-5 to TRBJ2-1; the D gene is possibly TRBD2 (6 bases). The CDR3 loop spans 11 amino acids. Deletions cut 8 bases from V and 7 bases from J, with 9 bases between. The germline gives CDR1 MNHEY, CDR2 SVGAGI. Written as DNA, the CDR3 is TGTGCCAGCCTAGGGAGGAATGAGCAGTTCTTC. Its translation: CASLGRNEQFF.

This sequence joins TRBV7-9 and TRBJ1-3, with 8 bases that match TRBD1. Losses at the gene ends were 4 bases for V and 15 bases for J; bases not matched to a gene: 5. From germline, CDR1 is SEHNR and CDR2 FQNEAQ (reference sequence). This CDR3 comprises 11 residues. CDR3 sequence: CASSSDRGRYF. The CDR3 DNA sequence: TGTGCCAGCAGCTCCGACAGGGGAAGATATTTT. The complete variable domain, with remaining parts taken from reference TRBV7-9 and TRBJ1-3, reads DTGVSQNPRHKITKRGQNVTFRCDPISEHNRLYWYRQTLGQGPEFLTYFQNEAQLEKSRLLSDRFSAERPKGSFSTLEIQRTEQGDSAMYLCASSSDRGRYFGEGSWLTVV.

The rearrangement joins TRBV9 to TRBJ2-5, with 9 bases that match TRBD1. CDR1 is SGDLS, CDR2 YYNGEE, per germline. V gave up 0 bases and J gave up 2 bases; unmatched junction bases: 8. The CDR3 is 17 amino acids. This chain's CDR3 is CASSVGAGQGGQETQYF. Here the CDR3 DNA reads TGTGCCAGCAGCGTAGGAGCGGGACAGGGTGGACAAGAGACCCAGTACTTC.

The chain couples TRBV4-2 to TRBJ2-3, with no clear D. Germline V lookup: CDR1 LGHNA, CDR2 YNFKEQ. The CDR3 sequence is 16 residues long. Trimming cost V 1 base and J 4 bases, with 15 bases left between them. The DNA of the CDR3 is TGTGCCAGCAGCCAAGCGCAGCCTGGCGGCGCAGATACGCAGTATTTT. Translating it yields CASSQAQPGGADTQYF.

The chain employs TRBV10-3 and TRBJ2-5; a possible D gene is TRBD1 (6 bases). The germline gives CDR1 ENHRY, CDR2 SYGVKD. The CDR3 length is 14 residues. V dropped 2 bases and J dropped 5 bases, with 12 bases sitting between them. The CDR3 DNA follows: TGTGCCATCAGTGAGGTTGGTGGGGGCGAGACCCAGTACTTC. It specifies CAISEVGGGETQYF.

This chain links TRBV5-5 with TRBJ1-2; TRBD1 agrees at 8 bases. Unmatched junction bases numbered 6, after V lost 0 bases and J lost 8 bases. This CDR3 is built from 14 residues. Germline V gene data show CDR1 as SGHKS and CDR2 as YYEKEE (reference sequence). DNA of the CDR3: TGTGCCAGCAGCTTGGCGGGGACAGGAGGAGGCTACACCTTC. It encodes CASSLAGTGGGYTF.

The CDR3 reads CASSQSFTVATNEKLFF. For the CDR3, the DNA is TGTGCCAGCAGCCAATCATTCACAGTCGCAACTAATGAAAAACTGTTTTTT. The chain is built from TRBV16 and TRBJ1-4; D uncertain. CDR1 and CDR2 from the germline V gene are KGHSY and FQNENV. CDR3 length: 17 residues. The V end was cut by 0 bases, the J end by 0 bases, with 11 bases between.

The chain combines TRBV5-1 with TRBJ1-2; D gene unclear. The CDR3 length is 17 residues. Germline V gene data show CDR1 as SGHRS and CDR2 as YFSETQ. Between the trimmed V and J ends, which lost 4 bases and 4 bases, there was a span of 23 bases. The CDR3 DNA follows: TGCGCCAGCAGCGGAATACCGGGAGCCTCAAATTTCTATGGCTACACCTTC. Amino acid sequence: CASSGIPGASNFYGYTF.

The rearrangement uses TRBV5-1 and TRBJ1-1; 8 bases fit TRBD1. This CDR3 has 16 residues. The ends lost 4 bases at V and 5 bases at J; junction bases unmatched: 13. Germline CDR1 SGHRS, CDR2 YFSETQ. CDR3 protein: CASSLKTGTGDTEAFF. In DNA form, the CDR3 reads TGCGCCAGCAGCCTCAAGACCGGGACAGGTGATACTGAAGCTTTCTTT. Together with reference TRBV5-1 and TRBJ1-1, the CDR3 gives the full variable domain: KAGVTQTPRYLIKTRGQQVTLSCSPISGHRSVSWYQQTPGQGLQFLFEYFSETQRNKGNFPGRFSGRQFSNSRSEMNVSTLELGDSALYLCASSLKTGTGDTEAFFGQGTRLTVV.

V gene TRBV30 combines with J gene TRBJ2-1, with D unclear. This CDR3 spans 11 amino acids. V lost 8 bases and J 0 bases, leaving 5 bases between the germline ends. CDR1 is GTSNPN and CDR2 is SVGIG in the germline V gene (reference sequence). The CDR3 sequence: CALSSYNEQFF. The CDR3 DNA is TGTGCCCTGAGCTCCTACAATGAGCAGTTCTTC.

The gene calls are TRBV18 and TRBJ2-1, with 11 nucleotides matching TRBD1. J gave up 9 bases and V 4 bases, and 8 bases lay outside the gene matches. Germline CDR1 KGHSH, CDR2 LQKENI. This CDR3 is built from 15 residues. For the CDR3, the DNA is TGTGCCAGCTCACTAGGACAGGGGGCCTGGGGTGAGCAGTTCTTC. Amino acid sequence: CASSLGQGAWGEQFF.

The CDR3 nucleotides are TGCGCCAGCAGCTTAATACGGTCCACCACAGATACGCAGTATTTT. This translates into CASSLIRSTTDTQYF. The genes are TRBV5-1 and TRBJ2-3; no firm D call. V shed 2 bases and J shed 2 bases, with 12 bases lying between them. This CDR3 comprises 15 residues. The germline V gene has CDR1 SGHRS and CDR2 YFSETQ.

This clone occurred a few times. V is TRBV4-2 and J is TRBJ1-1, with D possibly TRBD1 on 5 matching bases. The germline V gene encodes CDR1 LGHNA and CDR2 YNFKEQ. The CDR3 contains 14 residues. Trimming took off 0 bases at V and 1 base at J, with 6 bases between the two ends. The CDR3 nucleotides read TGTGCCAGCAGCCAAGACAGGGAGAACACTGAAGCTTTCTTT. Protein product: CASSQDRENTEAFF.

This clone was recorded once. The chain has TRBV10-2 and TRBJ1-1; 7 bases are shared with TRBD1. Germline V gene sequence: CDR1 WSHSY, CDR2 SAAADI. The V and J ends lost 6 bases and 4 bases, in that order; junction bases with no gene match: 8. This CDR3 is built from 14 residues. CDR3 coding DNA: TGCGCCAGCAGCCGTCGACAGGGCCTCACTGAAGCTTTCTTT. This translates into CASSRRQGLTEAFF.

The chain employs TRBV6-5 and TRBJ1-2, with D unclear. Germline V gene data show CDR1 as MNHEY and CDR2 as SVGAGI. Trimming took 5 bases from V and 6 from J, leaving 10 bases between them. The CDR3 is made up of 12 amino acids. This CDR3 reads CASSLRGDGYTF. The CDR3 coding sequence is TGTGCCAGCAGTCTACGCGGAGATGGCTACACCTTC.

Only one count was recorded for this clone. DNA of the CDR3: TGTGCCAGCAGCCTGACAGGGCGCAACACTGAAGCTTTCTTT. This gives the protein CASSLTGRNTEAFF. This chain joins TRBV9 and TRBJ1-1, with 7 positions matching TRBD1. This CDR3 has 14 amino acids. V shed 4 bases, J shed 2 bases, and the junction held 5 bases outside the gene matches. Germline V gene sequence: CDR1 SGDLS, CDR2 YYNGEE.

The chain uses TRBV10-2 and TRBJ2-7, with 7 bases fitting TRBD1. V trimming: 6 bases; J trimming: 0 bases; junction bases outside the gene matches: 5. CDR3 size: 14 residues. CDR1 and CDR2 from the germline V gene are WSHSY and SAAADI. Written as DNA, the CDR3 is TGCGCCAGCAGCGATGACAGGGACTCCTACGAGCAGTACTTC. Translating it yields CASSDDRDSYEQYF.

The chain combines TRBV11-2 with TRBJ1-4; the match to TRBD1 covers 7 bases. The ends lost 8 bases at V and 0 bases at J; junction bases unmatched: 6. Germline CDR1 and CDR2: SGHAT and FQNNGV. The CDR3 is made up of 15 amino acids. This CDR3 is CASSRGLATNEKLFF. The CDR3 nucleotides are TGTGCCAGCTCAAGGGGGCTTGCAACTAATGAAAAACTGTTTTTT.